Below, 17 T cell receptor beta chains from the same sample are listed, as sequenced in a study of control samples from healthy donors and cancer patients (dated by TCRdb to 2018 to 2020). Libraries were constructed by the immunoSEQ multiplex PCR assay. The immuneACCESS repertoire file appears here via TCRdb, limited to in-frame rearrangements. These files lack a portion of the clones; in checked studies, under half of the deficit traces to unresolved V genes, and the cause of the others is not known. The sample has approximately 20,000 clones on record, around four fifths of them singletons. Roughly 20% of the sample is taken by the ten largest. The source material was PBMCs. The receptors originated from a man aged 60 to 75 with colorectal cancer.

The V and J genes are TRBV18 and TRBJ1-2; no clear D gene. The V gene lost 2 bases and the J gene lost 4 bases, with 14 bases spanning the gap. CDR3 length: 15 amino acids. CDR1 and CDR2 (germline): KGHSH, LQKENI. CDR3 coding DNA: TGTGCCAGCTCACCAACGGGCGACGGAACCTATGGCTACACCTTC. It encodes CASSPTGDGTYGYTF.

V is TRBV9 and J is TRBJ1-1; D is uncertain. The V gene lost 4 bases and the J gene lost 0 bases, with 10 bases spanning the gap. Germline CDR1 is SGDLS and CDR2 is YYNGEE. CDR3 length: 14 residues. Written as DNA, the CDR3 is TGTGCCAGCAGCCCTTCTCTCATGAACACTGAAGCTTTCTTT. Its translation: CASSPSLMNTEAFF.

The chain carries TRBV30 and TRBJ2-1; D remains ambiguous. CDR1 and CDR2 from the germline V gene are GTSNPN and SVGIG (reference sequence). With 4 bases removed from V and 0 bases from J, the gap between germline ends came to 10 bases. The CDR3 has 14 amino acids. This chain's CDR3 is CAWTPASSYNEQFF. The CDR3 nucleotides read TGTGCCTGGACCCCTGCCAGCTCCTACAATGAGCAGTTCTTC.

The table lists this clone with a few counts. J is TRBJ1-1 and V is TRBV2; D is possibly TRBD1 (5 bases). Germline loops: CDR1 SNHLY, CDR2 FYNNEI. The germline V and J ends were trimmed by 10 bases and 2 bases, with 14 bases remaining between them. The CDR3 is made up of 13 amino acids. The CDR3 sequence: CAIKTDANTEAFF. DNA of the CDR3: TGTGCCATTAAGACAGACGCCAACACTGAAGCTTTCTTT.

The J gene is TRBJ2-7, the V gene TRBV21-1; the DNA was not used to check the table's D call, TRBD2. TRBV21-1 is assigned pseudogene status. This CDR3 has 16 residues. The CDR3 sequence: CASPTGTSGGDYEQYV. Written as DNA, the CDR3 is TGTGCCAGCCCGACCGGGACTAGCGGGGGAGATTACGAGCAGTACGTC.

The chain links TRBV3-1 (or the pseudogene TRBV3-2) to TRBJ1-1, with a weak D call TRBD1 (6 bases). This CDR3 spans 14 amino acids. V lost 5 bases to trimming and J lost 4 bases, with 14 bases between them. CDR1 is LGHDT, CDR2 YNNKEL, per germline (reference sequence). The DNA for the CDR3 is TGTGCCAGCAGCGCAACAGGGCGGGTCACTGAAGCTTTCTTT. Residues: CASSATGRVTEAFF.

This clone was seen only a few times. CDR3 sequence (DNA): TGTGCCAGCATCGGCCGACTGGGGACCCGCACCGGGGAGCTGTTTTTT. Translated, it gives CASIGRLGTRTGELFF. The rearrangement joins TRBV7-9 to TRBJ2-2, with D perhaps assigned TRBD1 or TRBD2 (5 bases each). This CDR3 has 16 amino acids. Trimming cost V 7 bases and J 4 bases, with 19 bases left between them. Germline V gene sequence: CDR1 SEHNR, CDR2 FQNEAQ (reference sequence). Looking up the rest from reference TRBV7-9 and TRBJ2-2 gives the full variable domain: DTGVSQNPRHKITKRGQNVTFRCDPISEHNRLYWYRQTLGQGPEFLTYFQNEAQLEKSRLLSDRFSAERPKGSFSTLEIQRTEQGDSAMYLCASIGRLGTRTGELFFGEGSRLTVL.

V is TRBV5-1 and J is TRBJ2-1; 10 bases are a match to TRBD2. V shed 4 bases and J 7 bases; nucleotides not matched to a gene: 8. The CDR3 is 15 residues long. Germline lookup yields CDR1 SGHRS and CDR2 YFSETQ. The CDR3 nucleotides read TGCGCCAGCAGCGTCCTAGCGGGGGTTGAGAATGAGCAGTTCTTC. Protein: CASSVLAGVENEQFF. The complete variable domain, with remaining parts taken from reference TRBV5-1 and TRBJ2-1, reads KAGVTQTPRYLIKTRGQQVTLSCSPISGHRSVSWYQQTPGQGLQFLFEYFSETQRNKGNFPGRFSGRQFSNSRSEMNVSTLELGDSALYLCASSVLAGVENEQFFGPGTRLTVL.

The J gene is TRBJ1-1, the V gene TRBV3-1 (or the pseudogene TRBV3-2); 7 nucleotides agree with TRBD1. Trimming removed 0 bases from V and 4 bases from J; junction bases left unmatched: 5. Germline CDR1 LGHDT, CDR2 YNNKEL (reference sequence). The CDR3 totals 15 residues. The CDR3 bases are TGTGCCAGCAGCCAAGATTGGGGACAGTTCACTGAAGCTTTCTTT. Residues: CASSQDWGQFTEAFF.

The chain employs TRBV10-1 and TRBJ2-3, with D unclear. Germline V gene data show CDR1 as WNHNN and CDR2 as SYGVQD (reference sequence). V was cut by 5 bases and J by 2 bases, with 20 bases left in between. This CDR3 is built from 17 residues. The CDR3 sequence: CASSPIWASTSTDTQYF. The DNA of the CDR3 is TGCGCCAGCAGTCCGATTTGGGCGTCTACTTCCACAGATACGCAGTATTTT.

The chain combines TRBV14 with TRBJ2-4; D tentatively reads TRBD1 or TRBD2 (6 bases each). This CDR3 comprises 18 residues. V was clipped by 1 base and J by 1 base, with 17 bases between them. Germline V gene data show CDR1 as SGHDN and CDR2 as FVKESK. CDR3 in amino acids: CASSQGIRGRKAKNIQYF. The DNA of the CDR3 is TGTGCCAGCAGCCAAGGAATTCGGGGGCGTAAGGCCAAAAACATTCAGTACTTC.

The rearrangement uses TRBV7-8 and TRBJ1-6, with 7 bases fitting TRBD1. Per the germline V gene, CDR1 is SGHVS and CDR2 is FQNEAQ. J gave up 7 bases and V 5 bases, and 8 bases lay outside the gene matches. The CDR3 consists of 15 residues. The CDR3 DNA is TGTGCCAGCAGCCTATGGGACAGAACGAATTCACCCCTCCACTTT. Protein: CASSLWDRTNSPLHF.

The V call is TRBV6-2 or TRBV6-3, the J call TRBJ1-5; maybe TRBD1 (5 bases). The ends were cut back, 3 bases at V and 5 bases at J, with 11 bases in the middle. This CDR3 comprises 14 residues. CDR1 is MNHEY, CDR2 SVGEGT, per germline. The CDR3 DNA follows: TGTGCCAGCAGTTATCCCCAGGGTTATCAGCCCCAGCATTTT. This codes for CASSYPQGYQPQHF.

As concerns this clone: Germline is not matched at one junction end, which may reflect a read error. This sample includes further DNA sequences coding for the same CDR3. The CDR3 region is CATSEPGSGANVLTF. The DNA of the CDR3 is TGTGCCACTAGTGAACCAGGGTCTGGGGCCAACGTCCTGACTTTC. The chain recombines TRBV24-1 with TRBJ2-6; possibly TRBD1 for D (5 bases). The CDR3 is made up of 15 amino acids. CDR1 and CDR2 (germline): KGHDR, SFDVKD.

The chain links TRBV27 to TRBJ2-1; D may be TRBD1 (6 bases). Germline assignment: CDR1 MNHEY and CDR2 SMNVEV (reference sequence). The CDR3 consists of 14 residues. Trimming left V 1 base short and J 10 bases short, with 14 bases between. The CDR3 loop reads CASSLLGGSREQFF. In nucleotides, the CDR3 is TGTGCCAGCAGTTTATTAGGGGGATCAAGAGAGCAGTTCTTC.

Sample share makes this clone medium-sized (0.01 to 0.1%). The chain recombines TRBV2 with TRBJ1-3; 7 nucleotides match TRBD1. In germline, CDR1 is SNHLY, CDR2 FYNNEI. The ends lost 5 bases at V and 7 bases at J; junction bases unmatched: 11. The CDR3 is made up of 15 amino acids. The CDR3 sequence: CASSSGTVLPNTIYF. The CDR3 DNA sequence: TGTGCCAGCAGTAGCGGGACAGTTTTACCGAACACCATATATTTT.

The CDR3 DNA reads TGTGCTAGTTCCCGGGGCACGGCGGGCTACACCTTC. It codes for CASSRGTAGYTF. V is TRBV12-5 and J is TRBJ1-2; perhaps TRBD1 as D (5 bases). The CDR3 covers 12 residues. Germline CDR1 LGHNT, CDR2 FRNRAP. The V end was cut by 8 bases, the J end by 8 bases, with 15 bases between. The whole variable domain, filled in from reference TRBV12-5 and TRBJ1-2, reads DARVTQTPRHKVTEMGQEVTMRCQPILGHNTVFWYRQTMMQGLELLAYFRNRAPLDDSGMPKDRFSAEMPDATLATLKIQPSEPRDSAVYFCASSRGTAGYTFGSGTRLTVV.